A selection of T cell receptor beta chains follows, all from one sample in a study of blood T cell repertoires in COVID-19. Clones were sequenced by immunoSEQ multiplex PCR, and TCRdb holds only the in-frame ones, with some missing. The sample includes around 290,000 clones, over 75% of them seen just once. Sequencing was done on a sample of peripheral blood. These receptors originate from a woman between 50 and 59 years old who had recovered from COVID-19. CDR3s include the opening cysteine and the closing phenylalanine or tryptophan. Each record gives: J gene, clone size, D gene, V gene, CDR3 DNA, CDR3 protein. D genes are given only for firm matches. Part of the rows lack a size; the others show once, few, many or a class for expanded clones.

TRBJ1-1 - - TRBV28 TGTGCCAGCAGCCTGGTGGCGTTACGAGGGAACACTGAAGCTTTCTTT CASSLVALRGNTEAFF
TRBJ2-3 once - TRBV28 TGTGCCAGCAGTGGAGGGGGCGCGGGGAGGGATACGCAGTATTTT CASSGGGAGRDTQYF
TRBJ1-1 - - TRBV19 TGTGCCAGTAGGTACTCGCTGGGGGCAGGTGAAGCTTTCTTT CASRYSLGAGEAFF
TRBJ1-5 - - TRBV18 TGTGCCAGCTCCACGGACAGAAATCAGCCCCAGCATTTT CASSTDRNQPQHF
TRBJ2-5 - TRBD2 TRBV3-1/TRBV3-2 TGTGCCAGCAGCCAATTCCTAGCGGGGGGCCAAGAGACCCAGTACTTC CASSQFLAGGQETQYF
TRBJ2-2 few - TRBV7-2 TGTGCCAGCAGCTTAGTACTGAACGGGGAGCTGTTTTTT CASSLVLNGELFF
TRBJ2-3 - - TRBV9 TGTGCCAGCAGCGTAGTTGCAGGCAGCACAGATACGCAGTATTTT CASSVVAGSTDTQYF
TRBJ2-4 - TRBD2 TRBV28 TGTGCCAGCAGCCCTAGGACTAGCGGGGGGAAAAACATTCAGTACTTC CASSPRTSGGKNIQYF
TRBJ2-1 - TRBD2 TRBV27 TGTGCCAGCAGTTTACTAGCGGGGGCCCGGAATGAGCAGTTCTTC CASSLLAGARNEQFF
TRBJ2-2 - TRBD1 TRBV18 TGTGCCAGCTCAAGACAGGGTCTCGCCGGGGAGCTGTTTTTT CASSRQGLAGELFF
TRBJ2-2 - - TRBV4-3 TGCGCCAGCAGCCAAGCCACGGGCACCGGGGAGCTGTTTTTT CASSQATGTGELFF
TRBJ1-4 - TRBD1 TRBV28 TGTGCCAGCAGTTTATTGGGTGAGACAGGGGATGAAAAACTGTTTTTT CASSLLGETGDEKLFF
TRBJ2-1 - TRBD2 TRBV6-2/TRBV6-3 TGTGCCAGCAGTTACCCCACAGCGGGGGTAGGGAATGAGCAGTTCTTC CASSYPTAGVGNEQFF
TRBJ1-2 - - TRBV28 TGTGCCAGCAGTCTACCGGGGAATGGCTACACCTTC CASSLPGNGYTF
TRBJ1-2 - TRBD1 TRBV5-6 TGTGCCACCAAGGGACAGTTAGCGAGTGGCTACACCTTC CATKGQLASGYTF
TRBJ2-7 - - TRBV7-9 TGTGCCAGCAGCCCGGCGGACAGTTACGAGCAGTACTTC CASSPADSYEQYF
TRBJ2-7 once TRBD1 TRBV15 TGTGCCACCAGCAGCTCCCAGACAGGGGCCCCCTACGAGCAGTACTTC CATSSSQTGAPYEQYF
TRBJ1-1 - - TRBV7-2 TGTGCCAGCAGCTTAAACGGGGAGAACACTGAAGCTTTCTTT CASSLNGENTEAFF
TRBJ2-7 - - TRBV5-6 TGTGCCAGCAGCTGGGGGCCCTCCCCGTACGAGCAGTACTTC CASSWGPSPYEQYF
TRBJ2-1 - - TRBV28 TGTGCCAGCAGTCCGAGACTAGGGATGAACAATGAGCAGTTCTTC CASSPRLGMNNEQFF
TRBJ1-4 - TRBD1 TRBV6-5 TGTGCCAGCAGTTACTCGACAGGGCGTAATGAAAAACTGTTTTTT CASSYSTGRNEKLFF
TRBJ1-4 - TRBD1 TRBV4-1 TGCGCCAGCAGCCCGACAGGGTTGGGGAAACTGTTTTTT CASSPTGLGKLFF
TRBJ1-1 - - TRBV12-1 TGTGCCAGCAGCTTTGGACAGGGTGGACCTGAAGCTTTCTTT CASSFGQGGPEAFF
TRBJ2-6 many - TRBV6-1 TGTGCCAGCAGTGAAGACTCCTCTGGGGCCAACGTCCTGACTTTC CASSEDSSGANVLTF
TRBJ1-5 - - TRBV7-2 TGTGCCAGCAGCTTTCAGGGCTCCAATCAGCCCCAGCATTTT CASSFQGSNQPQHF
TRBJ1-4 - TRBD1 TRBV6-9 TGTGCCAGCAGTTATTTCGGGACAGGGAATGAAAAACTGTTTTTT CASSYFGTGNEKLFF
TRBJ2-1 - - TRBV20-1 TGCAGGTCCGGCTCCTACAATGAGCAGTTCTTC CRSGSYNEQFF
TRBJ2-7 - TRBD2 TRBV10-3 TGTGCCATCAGAGCCTCTAGCGGGAGGGCAGGCGAGCAGTACTTC CAIRASSGRAGEQYF
TRBJ2-7 - TRBD2 TRBV7-2 TGTGCCAGCAGCTTAGTAGTAGCGGGAGGCTCCTCCTACGAGCAGTACTTC CASSLVVAGGSSYEQYF
TRBJ1-1 - - TRBV9 TGTGCCAGCAGCGACCAGACAGGGAACACTGAAGCTTTCTTT CASSDQTGNTEAFF
TRBJ1-5 once TRBD1 TRBV2 TGTGCCAGCAGTGGTTCAGGGGGCCGACAGCCCCAGCATTTT CASSGSGGRQPQHF
TRBJ2-3 - TRBD2 TRBV2 TGTGCCAGCGCGGGACTAGCGGGGGGGATCGATACGCAGTATTTT CASAGLAGGIDTQYF
TRBJ2-7 - - TRBV19 TGTGCCAGTAGTACCCAGGGGTTCTCCTACGAGCAGTACTTC CASSTQGFSYEQYF